The T cell receptor beta chain described here comes from a study of cytomegalovirus exposure and HLA in healthy donors. A multiplex PCR was run with 60 Vbeta primers and 13 Jbeta primers. Produced via immunoSEQ multiplex PCR; TCRdb's table is partial and in-frame only. This table has approximately 82,000 clones, less than 75% appearing once. The CDR3 loop spans 14 amino acids. The junction had 4 bases not matched to a gene; V was cut back by 5 bases and J by 4 bases. CDR1 MNHEY and CDR2 SMNVEV come from the germline V gene (reference sequence). Whole-study findings and limits: Later analysis suggested links between common viral pathogens and several top significant clusters. The study carried out a later analysis of TCR beta sequences. It associated some 18,000 of them with specific HLA alleles at a false discovery rate of 0.05.

In the case of this clone: Its antigen is currently unknown.

What was sequenced was PBMCs. The J gene is TRBJ2-2, the V gene TRBV27; TRBD1 matches at 7 bases. The origin of this receptor is a woman between 25 and 40 years old in good health and CMV-seropositive. CDR3 DNA: TGTGCCAGCAGTGACAGGGCGGGCACCGGGGAGCTGTTTTTT. This gives the protein CASSDRAGTGELFF.